Following are 21 T cell receptor beta chains from one sample sequenced in a study of blood T cell repertoires in COVID-19. TCRdb keeps only in-frame clones here, not all; method: immunoSEQ multiplex PCR. The data contain hundreds of thousands of clones, over 80% of them singletons. Sequenced: PBMCs or T cells enriched from blood (not recorded which). These receptors were collected from a woman between 18 and 29 years old who had recovered from COVID-19.

By sample share, this clone is medium-sized. The V gene is TRBV19, the J gene TRBJ2-1; 9 nucleotides agree with TRBD2. V trimming: 10 bases; J trimming: 1 base; junction bases outside the gene matches: 8. This CDR3 is built from 15 residues. Germline V CDR1 and CDR2: LNHDA, SQIVND (reference sequence). The CDR3 bases are TGTGCCACCGATAGCGGGAGTGGTTCCTACAATGAGCAGTTCTTC. It encodes CATDSGSGSYNEQFF.

The J gene is TRBJ2-7, the V gene TRBV18; D might be TRBD2 (6 bases). Germline lookup yields CDR1 KGHSH and CDR2 LQKENI. This CDR3 contains 14 residues. Between the trimmed V and J ends, which lost 3 bases and 3 bases, there was a span of 12 bases. DNA for the CDR3: TGTGCCAGCTCACCTCGGCGGGATTTCTACGAGCAGTACTTC. Residues: CASSPRRDFYEQYF.

The gene calls are TRBV19 and TRBJ2-7, with 12 positions matching TRBD1. The V and J ends lost 1 base and 12 bases, in that order; junction bases with no gene match: 7. Germline lookup yields CDR1 LNHDA and CDR2 SQIVND (reference sequence). The CDR3 contains 14 residues. The CDR3 bases are TGTGCCAGTAGTATAGTTCCGGGACAGGGGGCTGCGTACTTC. Encoded protein: CASSIVPGQGAAYF.

The chain carries TRBV19 and TRBJ1-3, with D perhaps TRBD1 (6 bases). Germline CDR1 and CDR2: LNHDA and SQIVND (reference sequence). Trimming took 5 bases from V and 0 from J, leaving 17 bases between them. The CDR3 has 17 amino acids. This chain's CDR3 is CASSSIRGAISGNTIYF. The CDR3 nucleotides read TGTGCCAGTAGTTCCATCAGGGGCGCGATCTCTGGAAACACCATATATTTT.

The rearrangement uses TRBV5-1 and TRBJ2-1, with D possibly matching TRBD1 (5 bases). V was cut by 0 bases and J by 7 bases, with 8 bases left in between. Germline CDR1 reads SGHRS; CDR2 reads YFSETQ. The CDR3 is made up of 13 amino acids. Here the CDR3 reads CASSLEGLNEQFF. Written as DNA, the CDR3 is TGCGCCAGCAGCTTGGAGGGGTTGAATGAGCAGTTCTTC.

V is TRBV7-9 and J is TRBJ2-7, with 8 positions matching TRBD1. Germline V lookup: CDR1 SEHNR, CDR2 FQNEAQ (reference sequence). Trimming cost V 1 base and J 0 bases; bases outside gene matches: 8. The CDR3 is 17 amino acids. The CDR3 loop reads CASSLGGQGPISYEQYF. The CDR3 region has the DNA TGTGCCAGCAGCTTAGGAGGACAGGGACCCATCTCCTACGAGCAGTACTTC. Filled out from reference TRBV7-9 and TRBJ2-7, the complete variable domain reads DTGVSQNPRHKITKRGQNVTFRCDPISEHNRLYWYRQTLGQGPEFLTYFQNEAQLEKSRLLSDRFSAERPKGSFSTLEIQRTEQGDSAMYLCASSLGGQGPISYEQYFGPGTRLTVT.

This clone was picked up one time. This chain joins TRBV5-1 and TRBJ2-7; 9 nucleotides line up with TRBD1. The junction had 4 bases not matched to a gene; V was cut back by 3 bases and J by 3 bases. Looked up from germline, CDR1 is SGHRS and CDR2 is YFSETQ. The CDR3 is 14 residues long. This chain's CDR3 is CASSWDREGYEQYF. Here the CDR3 DNA reads TGCGCCAGCAGCTGGGACAGGGAGGGCTACGAGCAGTACTTC.

The V gene is TRBV28, the J gene TRBJ1-2; possible D gene TRBD1, 6 bases. With 7 bases removed from V and 2 bases from J, the gap between germline ends came to 20 bases. In germline, CDR1 is MDHEN, CDR2 SYDVKM. The CDR3 has 16 amino acids. The CDR3 loop reads CASTTLVGGLNYGYTF. CDR3 bases: TGTGCCAGCACCACCCTTGTCGGGGGGCTGAACTATGGCTACACCTTC.

The rearrangement uses TRBV27 and TRBJ2-7, with TRBD2 identical over 8 bases. Unmatched junction bases numbered 15, after V lost 0 bases and J lost 2 bases. This CDR3 has 19 amino acids. CDR1 and CDR2 from the germline V gene are MNHEY and SMNVEV (reference sequence). The CDR3 DNA is TGTGCCAGCAGTTTATCGGGCTGGGGTGCGGGAGGTCTCGCCTACGAGCAGTACTTC. This encodes CASSLSGWGAGGLAYEQYF.

The chain joins TRBV5-4 to TRBJ2-7; TRBD2 agrees at 9 bases. Germline loops: CDR1 SGHNT, CDR2 YYREEE (reference sequence). The V segment lost 4 bases and the J segment 4 bases; nucleotides outside the gene matches: 12. The length of the CDR3 is 16 residues. The CDR3 nucleotides read TGTGCCAGCAGCACAGCCGGGACTAGCAGTTCTTACGAGCAGTACTTC. This sequence encodes CASSTAGTSSSYEQYF. The full variable domain, its missing parts supplied by reference TRBV5-4 and TRBJ2-7, is ETGVTQSPTHLIKTRGQQVTLRCSSQSGHNTVSWYQQALGQGPQFIFQYYREEENGRGNFPPRFSGLQFPNYSSELNVNALELDDSALYLCASSTAGTSSSYEQYFGPGTRLTVT.

In its sample, this clone was seen once. This rearrangement joins TRBV3-1 (or the pseudogene TRBV3-2) to TRBJ2-7, with D perhaps matching TRBD2 (5 bases). The CDR3 is 14 amino acids. Germline-derived CDR1 and CDR2 are LGHDT and YNNKEL (reference sequence). Trimming took 6 bases from V and 9 from J, leaving 21 bases between them. CDR3 bases: TGTGCCAGCAGTCCCCCCCCGCCGTCCGGGATGCAGTACTTC. Amino acids: CASSPPPPSGMQYF.

This chain joins TRBV14 and TRBJ2-1, with 8 bases matching TRBD1. Germline V CDR1 and CDR2: SGHDN, FVKESK. The length of the CDR3 is 13 residues. V was pared by 8 bases and J by 1 base, with 1 base of the junction left unmatched. CDR3 sequence reads: CASRQGSYNEQFF. DNA for the CDR3: TGTGCCAGCCGACAGGGGTCCTACAATGAGCAGTTCTTC.

This chain joins TRBV4-1 and TRBJ2-7; 7 bases are a match to TRBD2. Germline V gene lookup returns CDR1 MGHRA and CDR2 YSYEKL. This CDR3 contains 15 residues. V shed 1 base, J shed 2 bases, and the junction held 5 bases outside the gene matches. The CDR3 DNA reads TGCGCCAGCAGCCAAGGGTGGGAGGGGACCTACGAGCAGTACTTC. Its translation: CASSQGWEGTYEQYF.

V gene TRBV21-1 combines with J gene TRBJ2-1; the D call of TRBD1 is as the table states it, not checked on the DNA. TRBV21-1 is flagged as a pseudogene. This CDR3 contains 15 residues. CDR3 bases: TGTGCCAGCAGCCCCGGGACAGGGGTCTCGTATGAGCAGTTCTTC. Residues: CASSPGTGVSYEQFF.

In its sample, this clone was seen once. The chain links TRBV5-6 to TRBJ2-7, with a possible D match to TRBD2 (6 bases). The length of the CDR3 is 13 residues. Germline V lookup: CDR1 SGHDT, CDR2 YYEEEE. Trimming took off 0 bases at V and 5 bases at J, with 9 bases between the two ends. The CDR3 bases are TGTGCCAGCAGCTTGGAAGGAGGGAACGAGCAGTACTTC. Amino acid sequence: CASSLEGGNEQYF.

V is TRBV7-2 and J is TRBJ2-5; perhaps TRBD1 as D (5 bases). CDR3 size: 14 residues. Germline loops: CDR1 SGHTA, CDR2 FQGNSA. V lost 2 bases to trimming and J lost 3 bases, with 10 bases between them. CDR3 nucleotide sequence: TGTGCCAGCAGCTTAATTGCCAGGGAAGAGACCCAGTACTTC. As protein: CASSLIAREETQYF.

The V and J genes are TRBV11-2 and TRBJ2-7, with 8 bases identical to TRBD1. The ends lost 5 bases at V and 5 bases at J; junction bases unmatched: 8. CDR3 size: 14 residues. The germline gives CDR1 SGHAT, CDR2 FQNNGV. CDR3 sequence (DNA): TGTGCCAGCAGCACCGACAGGGGTACGGACGAGCAGTACTTC. It is translated as CASSTDRGTDEQYF.

This clone appeared a single time. This chain joins TRBV12-3 or TRBV12-4 and TRBJ1-5; D is unresolved. Between the trimmed V and J ends, which lost 2 bases and 5 bases, there was a span of 7 bases. The CDR3 runs to 13 residues. The CDR3 DNA follows: TGTGCCAGCAGTTTAACAGAGTATCAGCCCCAGCATTTT. Translation gives CASSLTEYQPQHF.

The gene calls are TRBV15 and TRBJ1-2; D is uncertain. The V gene's germline CDR1 is LNHNV and CDR2 YYDKDF (reference sequence). The germline V and J ends were trimmed by 1 base and 4 bases, with 10 bases remaining between them. The CDR3 has 14 amino acids. For the CDR3, the DNA is TGTGCCACCAGCAGAGCAGGTAGCGCCTATGGCTACACCTTC. This gives the protein CATSRAGSAYGYTF.

The chain has TRBV2 and TRBJ2-3; 7 bases are a match to TRBD2. With 6 bases clipped from V and 3 bases from J, the junction kept 9 bases outside the gene matches. Germline V gene sequence: CDR1 SNHLY, CDR2 FYNNEI. The CDR3 has 15 amino acids. CDR3 residues: CASSAPGGGTDTQYF. CDR3 in DNA: TGTGCCAGCAGCGCTCCGGGGGGAGGTACAGATACGCAGTATTTT.

The gene calls are TRBV10-3 and TRBJ2-3; 8 nucleotides match TRBD2. Germline CDR1 ENHRY, CDR2 SYGVKD. This CDR3 has 16 amino acids. After removal of 1 base from V and 5 bases from J, the junction contained 8 bases not matched to a gene. CDR3 sequence reads: CAISEFGTGGVDTQYF. The CDR3 DNA is TGTGCCATCAGTGAGTTCGGAACGGGAGGGGTAGATACGCAGTATTTT.